These 19 T cell receptor beta chains were all obtained from the same sample, sequenced in a study of shared clonotypes between healthy human individuals. The repertoire was sequenced with immunoSEQ multiplex PCR; TCRdb's copy has only in-frame clones and lacks some. The top ten clones hold 1.5% to 2% of a sample with around 1.9 million clones, 85% to 95% of them seen once. CD8 cells classed as naive were CD45RO-negative and positively selected for CCR7, excluding terminally differentiated effector memory CD45RA+ cells. The sequencing sample was made of naive CD8+ T cells from PBMCs. The receptors originated from a man aged 18 to 30 in good health. Some clones in this sample may be carry-over from other donors' samples.

This sequence joins TRBV29-1 and TRBJ2-3; 14 nucleotides match TRBD2. The CDR3 sequence is 18 residues long. CDR1 SQVTM and CDR2 ANQGSEA come from the germline V gene. V shed 8 bases and J 5 bases; nucleotides not matched to a gene: 18. The CDR3 bases are TGCAGCTACCCCGGACTAGCGGGAGGTTACCCTCGGGGAGATACGCAGTATTTT. Translating it yields CSYPGLAGGYPRGDTQYF.

As concerns this clone: The sample contains more than one DNA sequence encoding this CDR3. The chain is built from TRBV6-5 and TRBJ2-1, with unresolved D. The CDR3 runs to 15 residues. Between the trimmed V and J ends, which lost 0 bases and 0 bases, there was a span of 6 bases. The germline gives CDR1 MNHEY, CDR2 SVGAGI. The CDR3 DNA sequence: TGTGCCAGCAGTTACTCTGGTAGCTCCTACAATGAGCAGTTCTTC. It specifies CASSYSGSSYNEQFF.

The chain employs TRBV6-4 and TRBJ2-2; D call uncertain. The germline gives CDR1 MRHNA, CDR2 SNTAGT. The CDR3 runs to 15 residues. Trimming cost V 5 bases and J 0 bases, with 10 bases left between them. In DNA, the CDR3 is TGTGCCAGCAGTCCCTACGGATCGAACACCGGGGAGCTGTTTTTT. This sequence encodes CASSPYGSNTGELFF.

The V call is TRBV15, the J call TRBJ1-5, with D unclear. Germline CDR1 LNHNV, CDR2 YYDKDF (reference sequence). Trimming took 0 bases from V and 9 from J, leaving 9 bases between them. CDR3 length: 13 residues. This chain's CDR3 is CATSRDKVTPQHF. The CDR3 bases are TGTGCCACCAGCAGAGATAAAGTGACGCCCCAGCATTTT.

The V call is TRBV7-9, the J call TRBJ2-1, with D maybe TRBD2 (5 bases). The CDR3 sequence is 13 residues long. Trimming took off 8 bases at V and 2 bases at J, with 10 bases between the two ends. Per the germline V gene, CDR1 is SEHNR and CDR2 is FQNEAQ (reference sequence). DNA for the CDR3: TGTGCCAGCGGGGAGAGGACCTACAATGAGCAGTTCTTC. Its translation is CASGERTYNEQFF.

The chain couples TRBV27 to TRBJ1-6; 10 bases are shared with TRBD1. The V segment lost 7 bases and the J segment 10 bases; nucleotides outside the gene matches: 13. CDR1 and CDR2 (germline): MNHEY, SMNVEV (reference sequence). This CDR3 contains 16 residues. In nucleotides, the CDR3 is TGTGCCAGCATTGAAACCCCGGGACAGGGGCACTCACCCCTCCACTTT. Amino acid sequence: CASIETPGQGHSPLHF.

CDR3 DNA sequence: TGCAGCGTTGTCCCGACAGAGTACAATGAGCAGTTCTTC. Translating it yields CSVVPTEYNEQFF. The chain carries TRBV29-1 and TRBJ2-1; D may be TRBD1 (5 bases). Trimming removed 4 bases from V and 4 bases from J, with 11 bases in between. This CDR3 is 13 amino acids long. Per germline, CDR1 SQVTM and CDR2 ANQGSEA.

V is TRBV2 and J is TRBJ2-1; D may be TRBD2 (6 bases). Germline V gives CDR1 SNHLY, CDR2 FYNNEI. The CDR3 contains 18 residues. Trimming removed 7 bases at V and 3 bases at J, with 25 bases between. The CDR3 sequence is CASTQKPFLAQNYNEQFF. CDR3 DNA sequence: TGTGCCAGCACCCAAAAACCCTTTCTAGCGCAAAACTACAATGAGCAGTTCTTC.

This clone was observed once. V usage is TRBV7-9 and J usage is TRBJ2-2; 12 bases agree with TRBD2. CDR1 is SEHNR and CDR2 is FQNEAQ in the germline V gene (reference sequence). The CDR3 is 17 amino acids. The trim removed 4 bases at V and 0 bases at J, leaving 3 bases unmatched. CDR3 amino acids: CASSSPSGRANTGELFF. The CDR3 region has the DNA TGTGCCAGCAGCTCCCCTAGCGGGAGGGCGAACACCGGGGAGCTGTTTTTT.

This chain links TRBV5-1 with TRBJ2-3; possible D gene TRBD1, 6 bases. CDR3 length: 15 residues. The V gene lost 0 bases and the J gene lost 5 bases, with 13 bases spanning the gap. Per the germline V gene, CDR1 is SGHRS and CDR2 is YFSETQ. The CDR3 is CASSLEVQGRDTQYF. The CDR3 DNA reads as TGCGCCAGCAGCTTGGAGGTACAGGGCAGAGATACGCAGTATTTT.

This chain connects TRBV7-8 to TRBJ2-7, with D possibly matching TRBD1 (6 bases). CDR1 SGHVS and CDR2 FQNEAQ come from the germline V gene. V was shortened by 7 bases and J by 0 bases, with 13 bases between the two germline ends. This CDR3 contains 14 residues. The CDR3 region is CASTITGSSYEQYF. The CDR3 DNA is TGTGCCAGCACAATTACAGGGAGCTCCTACGAGCAGTACTTC.

This clone was detected once. The J gene is TRBJ2-7, the V gene TRBV7-8, with D possibly TRBD2 on 5 matching bases. CDR3 size: 13 residues. In germline, CDR1 is SGHVS, CDR2 FQNEAQ. Trimming shortened V by 5 bases and J by 4 bases, and 12 bases separated the two germline ends. The CDR3 reads CASSPRGLYEQYF. As DNA, the CDR3 is TGTGCCAGCAGCCCCCGGGGTCTTTACGAGCAGTACTTC.

J is TRBJ1-5 and V is TRBV28, with D maybe TRBD1 (5 bases). The germline V gene encodes CDR1 MDHEN and CDR2 SYDVKM. V dropped 2 bases and J dropped 2 bases, with 10 bases sitting between them. The CDR3 extends over 15 amino acids. CDR3 residues: CASSLTGWGNQPQHF. The CDR3 DNA reads as TGTGCCAGCAGTTTAACAGGTTGGGGCAATCAGCCCCAGCATTTT.

Worth noting for this clone: Other DNA sequences in the sample encode the same CDR3. This sequence joins TRBV11-2 and TRBJ2-7; 8 bases match TRBD1. This CDR3 contains 14 residues. Looked up from germline, CDR1 is SGHAT and CDR2 is FQNNGV. The ends lost 3 bases at V and 0 bases at J; junction bases unmatched: 1. The CDR3 here is CASSFDRGSYEQYF. CDR3 in DNA: TGTGCCAGCAGCTTCGACAGGGGCTCCTACGAGCAGTACTTC.

This clone has just a few counts. The chain combines TRBV6-5 with TRBJ1-1; D remains unclear. There are 12 residues in the CDR3. Per the germline V gene, CDR1 is MNHEY and CDR2 is SVGAGI. V lost 0 bases and J 11 bases, leaving 10 bases between the germline ends. CDR3 amino acids: CASSYSGIEAFF. CDR3 in DNA: TGTGCCAGCAGTTACTCAGGGATTGAGGCTTTCTTT.

As concerns this clone: In the same sample, other DNA sequences code for this CDR3. The J gene is TRBJ2-1, the V gene TRBV27; 7 bases map to TRBD2. Germline V gene lookup returns CDR1 MNHEY and CDR2 SMNVEV (reference sequence). The V gene end was trimmed by 3 bases and the J gene end by 4 bases; junction bases not matched to a gene: 3. The CDR3 is 14 residues long. CDR3 residues: CASSLSGTYNEQFF. As DNA, the CDR3 is TGTGCCAGCAGTTTGAGCGGGACGTACAATGAGCAGTTCTTC.

The chain joins TRBV7-9 to TRBJ2-1; D unresolved. Germline-derived CDR1 and CDR2 are SEHNR and FQNEAQ (reference sequence). This CDR3 has 14 amino acids. The V gene lost 4 bases and the J gene lost 3 bases, with 10 bases spanning the gap. CDR3 nucleotide sequence: TGTGCCAGCAGCTCCCGACACGGCTACAATGAGCAGTTCTTC. Amino acid sequence: CASSSRHGYNEQFF.

V usage is TRBV19 and J usage is TRBJ1-5; TRBD1 matches at 9 bases. CDR1 is LNHDA, CDR2 SQIVND, per germline (reference sequence). The junction had 6 bases not matched to a gene; V was cut back by 0 bases and J by 6 bases. The CDR3 length is 16 residues. DNA for the CDR3: TGTGCCAGTAGTATAGAACAGGGGGCGGTAGGTCAGCCCCAGCATTTT. Encoded protein: CASSIEQGAVGQPQHF. Full variable domain (outside the CDR3, taken from reference TRBV19 and TRBJ1-5): DGGITQSPKYLFRKEGQNVTLSCEQNLNHDAMYWYRQDPGQGLRLIYYSQIVNDFQKGDIAEGYSVSREKKESFPLTVTSAQKNPTAFYLCASSIEQGAVGQPQHFGDGTRLSIL.

As for this clone: Other DNA sequences of this sample code for an identical CDR3. The chain employs TRBV28 and TRBJ1-5; TRBD1 matches 8 bases. This CDR3 is 15 amino acids long. Germline V gene data show CDR1 as MDHEN and CDR2 as SYDVKM. V gave up 2 bases and J gave up 6 bases; unmatched junction bases: 6. CDR3 sequence (DNA): TGTGCCAGCAGTTTAGGGCAGGGGGCCGGTCAGCCCCAGCATTTT. Translation: CASSLGQGAGQPQHF.